The present T cell receptor (beta chain) was sequenced within a study of blood T cell repertoires in COVID-19. The CDR3 consists of 15 residues. In germline, CDR1 is LGHNA, CDR2 YSLEER. Trimming pared 7 bases from V and 4 bases from J, leaving 20 bases between. Assay used: immunoSEQ multiplex PCR; TCRdb lists only in-frame clones, some missing. The data show about 140,000 clones, approximately 80% seen once. This sequence originates from a human donor in a cohort sampled during active COVID-19. V gene TRBV4-3 combines with J gene TRBJ2-7; a weak D match, TRBD2 (6 bases). Sequencing was done on a sample of peripheral blood. The CDR3 bases are TGCGCCAGCACCGCCGGGGCGGGACCGGGGTACGAGCAGTACTTC. Translating it yields CASTAGAGPGYEQYF.